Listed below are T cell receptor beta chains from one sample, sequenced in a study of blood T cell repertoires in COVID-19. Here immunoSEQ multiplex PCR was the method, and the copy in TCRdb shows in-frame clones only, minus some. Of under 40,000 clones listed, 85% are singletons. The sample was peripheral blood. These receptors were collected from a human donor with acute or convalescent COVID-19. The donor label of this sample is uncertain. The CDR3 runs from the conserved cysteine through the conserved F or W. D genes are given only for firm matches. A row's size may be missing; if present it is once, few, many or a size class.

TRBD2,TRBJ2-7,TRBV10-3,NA,CAISVSGRADEQYF,TGTGCCATCAGCGTCAGCGGGAGGGCCGACGAGCAGTACTTC
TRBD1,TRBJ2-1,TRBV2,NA,CASRSPGTGVNEQFF,TGTGCCAGCAGATCACCCGGGACAGGGGTCAATGAGCAGTTCTTC
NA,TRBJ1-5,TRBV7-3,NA,CASSLYLEAGASNQPQHF,TGTGCCAGCAGCTTATACCTGGAGGCAGGGGCTAGCAATCAGCCCCAGCATTTT
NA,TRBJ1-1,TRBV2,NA,CASSVQVEAFF,TGTGCCAGCAGTGTCCAGGTTGAAGCTTTCTTT
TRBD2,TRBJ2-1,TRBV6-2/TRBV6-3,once,CASSSRLAGVGYNEQFF,TGTGCCAGCAGTTCCCGACTAGCGGGAGTGGGCTACAATGAGCAGTTCTTC
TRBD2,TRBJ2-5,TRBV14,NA,CASSPRGWSGEGTQYF,TGTGCCAGCAGCCCCCGCGGGTGGAGCGGGGAGGGTACCCAGTACTTC
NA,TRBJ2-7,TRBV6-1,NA,CASSEARRRGVQYF,TGTGCCAGCAGTGAAGCGCGGCGGCGCGGAGTGCAGTACTTC
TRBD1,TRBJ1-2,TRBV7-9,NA,CASSLLWDRGSDGYTF,TGTGCCAGCAGCCTTCTATGGGACAGGGGAAGCGATGGCTACACCTTC
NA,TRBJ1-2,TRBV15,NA,CATNRGFSNYGYTF,TGTGCCACCAATCGGGGTTTTTCTAACTATGGCTACACCTTC
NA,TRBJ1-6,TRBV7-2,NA,CASSLLLGGYSPLHF,TGTGCCAGCAGCTTATTGCTGGGGGGGTATTCACCCCTCCACTTT
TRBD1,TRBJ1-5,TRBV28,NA,CASSTGGAWDSNQPQHF,TGTGCCAGCAGTACAGGGGGCGCTTGGGATAGCAATCAGCCCCAGCATTTT
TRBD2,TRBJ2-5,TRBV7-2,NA,CASSLAGGASETQYF,TGTGCCAGCAGTCTAGCGGGGGGGGCCTCGGAGACCCAGTACTTC
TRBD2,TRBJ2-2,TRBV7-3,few,CASSLPEGLAGNTGELFF,TGTGCCAGCAGCTTACCTGAAGGACTAGCGGGGAACACCGGGGAGCTGTTTTTT
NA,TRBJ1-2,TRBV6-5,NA,CASSYSAGQGYGYTF,TGTGCCAGCAGTTACTCGGCGGGGCAGGGCTATGGCTACACCTTC
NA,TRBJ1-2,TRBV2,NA,CASTGGSSGGGYTF,TGTGCCAGCACGGGGGGCAGCTCCGGGGGTGGCTACACCTTC
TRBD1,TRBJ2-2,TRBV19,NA,CASSLRRGQDYTGELFF,TGTGCCAGTAGTCTACGGCGGGGACAGGACTACACCGGGGAGCTGTTTTTT
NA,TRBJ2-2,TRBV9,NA,CASSAPSGADTGELFF,TGTGCCAGCAGCGCCCCTTCTGGAGCAGACACCGGGGAGCTGTTTTTT
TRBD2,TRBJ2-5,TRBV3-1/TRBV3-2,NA,CASSPLDVGGRKETQYF,TGTGCCAGCAGCCCCCTGGACGTCGGCGGGAGGAAAGAGACCCAGTACTTC
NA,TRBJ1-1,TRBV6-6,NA,CASSYSGGATEAFF,TGTGCCAGCAGTTACTCTGGGGGGGCCACTGAAGCTTTCTTT
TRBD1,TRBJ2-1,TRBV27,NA,CASSFRDREDYEQFF,TGTGCCAGTTCTTTCCGGGACAGGGAAGACTATGAGCAGTTCTTC
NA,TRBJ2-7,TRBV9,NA,CASSIDWSSYEQYF,TGTGCCAGCAGCATTGACTGGAGCTCCTACGAGCAGTACTTC
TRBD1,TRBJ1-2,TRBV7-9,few,CASSFSDREGGGYTF,TGTGCCAGCAGCTTTTCGGACAGGGAAGGGGGAGGCTACACCTTC
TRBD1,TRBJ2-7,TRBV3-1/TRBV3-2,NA,CASSPIRDRVHEQYF,TGTGCCAGCAGCCCGATCCGGGACAGGGTTCACGAGCAGTACTTC
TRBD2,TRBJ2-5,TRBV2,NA,CASSYGLAGQETQYF,TGTGCCAGCAGTTACGGACTAGCGGGGCAAGAGACCCAGTACTTC
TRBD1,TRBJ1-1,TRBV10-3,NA,CAISEMTGGRTEAFF,TGTGCCATCAGTGAGATGACAGGGGGACGAACTGAAGCTTTCTTT
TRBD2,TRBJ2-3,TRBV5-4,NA,CASSLAGAGYTQYF,TGTGCCAGCAGCTTGGCGGGAGCGGGATATACGCAGTATTTT
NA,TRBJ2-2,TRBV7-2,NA,CASSVRGSPNTGELFF,TGTGCCAGCAGTGTAAGGGGCAGCCCGAACACCGGGGAGCTGTTTTTT
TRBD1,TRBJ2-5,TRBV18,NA,CASSPPDREGGQETQYF,TGTGCCAGCTCCCCGCCCGACAGGGAAGGGGGCCAAGAGACCCAGTACTTC
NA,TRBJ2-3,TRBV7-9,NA,CASSPSRDTQYF,TGTGCCAGCAGCCCTTCGAGGGATACGCAGTATTTT
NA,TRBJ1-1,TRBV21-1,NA,CASIKRTGKIEAFF,TGTGCCAGCATCAAAAGGACAGGTAAAATTGAAGCTTTCTTT
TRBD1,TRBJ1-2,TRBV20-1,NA,CSASQGAYGYTF,TGCAGTGCTAGTCAGGGGGCATATGGCTACACCTTC
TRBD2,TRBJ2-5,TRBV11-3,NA,CASSLEGTSPKTQYF,TGTGCCAGCAGCTTAGAGGGGACTAGCCCCAAGACCCAGTACTTC
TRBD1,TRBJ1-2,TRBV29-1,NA,CSVERTGNYGYTF,TGCAGCGTTGAGAGGACAGGGAACTATGGCTACACCTTC
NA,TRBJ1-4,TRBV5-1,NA,CASSLSGAANEKLFF,TGCGCCAGCAGCTTATCAGGGGCCGCTAATGAAAAACTGTTTTTT
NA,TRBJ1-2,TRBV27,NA,CAIQTRWGGYTF,TGTGCCATCCAAACTAGGTGGGGTGGCTACACCTTC
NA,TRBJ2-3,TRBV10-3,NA,CAIRDARSSTDTQYF,TGTGCCATCAGAGATGCGAGAAGTAGCACAGATACGCAGTATTTT
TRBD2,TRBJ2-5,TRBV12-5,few,CASGYYRGLAGTQYF,TGTGCTAGTGGTTACTACAGGGGACTAGCTGGGACCCAGTACTTC
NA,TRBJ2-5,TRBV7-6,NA,CASSLTARSGAAKETQYF,TGTGCCAGCAGCTTAACGGCCCGATCGGGAGCAGCTAAAGAGACCCAGTACTTC
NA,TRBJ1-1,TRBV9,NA,CASSVDPGGIGYTEAFF,TGTGCCAGCAGCGTGGATCCCGGGGGGATCGGATACACTGAAGCTTTCTTT
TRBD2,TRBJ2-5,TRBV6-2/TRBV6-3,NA,CASGPLDWRGGMETQYF,TGTGCCAGCGGCCCTTTAGATTGGCGGGGGGGGATGGAGACCCAGTACTTC
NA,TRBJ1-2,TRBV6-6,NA,CASRGRGAVVYGYTF,TGTGCCAGCCGGGGGCGGGGGGCTGTCGTCTATGGCTACACCTTC
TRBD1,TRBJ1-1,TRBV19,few,CASSARQGNTEAFF,TGTGCCAGTAGTGCGAGACAGGGAAACACTGAAGCTTTCTTT
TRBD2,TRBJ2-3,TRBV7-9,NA,CASSLGGTGGGDTQYF,TGTGCCAGCAGCTTAGGGGGTACGGGAGGAGGAGATACGCAGTATTTT
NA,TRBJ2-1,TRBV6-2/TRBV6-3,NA,CASSSGEQFF,TGTGCCAGCAGTTCGGGTGAGCAGTTCTTC
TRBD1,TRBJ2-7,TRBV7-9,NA,CASSNPRGNLKAYEQYF,TGTGCCAGCAGCAACCCCAGGGGGAATCTTAAGGCATACGAGCAGTACTTC
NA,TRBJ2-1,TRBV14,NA,CASSQDLENEQFF,TGTGCCAGCAGCCAAGATTTAGAGAATGAGCAGTTCTTC
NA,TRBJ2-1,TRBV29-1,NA,CSVPSSEQFF,TGCAGCGTTCCTAGCTCGGAGCAGTTCTTC